One and the same sample provided the 32 T cell receptor beta chains below, sequenced in a study of vaccination and CD4 T cells after COVID-19. No antigen has been assigned to these receptors. The Oncomine TCR Beta short-read assay generated sequence data from the DNA of cultured CD4+ T cells. In TCRdb, the PCR reads were re-called with MiXCR into one record per CDR3 protein. Of more than 12,000 distinct CDR3 sequences detected, 53% appear once; the ten largest clones hold about 5%. This sample's treatment: approximately 9-day PBMC culture with coronavirus spike peptide pools or control peptides (ViraFEST assay). Sequenced here: CD4+ T cells from blood, cultured in vitro, sampled before SARS-CoV-2 vaccination. The receptors come from a human donor who had recovered from COVID-19.

The rearrangement joins TRBV6-1 to TRBJ1-3; 7 nucleotides match TRBD1. CDR1 MNHNS and CDR2 SASEGT come from the germline V gene. This CDR3 comprises 15 residues. Trimming took 6 bases from V and 3 from J; bases not matched to a gene: 8. The CDR3 protein is CASSPDRTFGNTIYF. The DNA for the CDR3 is TGTGCCAGCAGCCCGGACAGGACTTTTGGAAACACCATATATTTT.

V is TRBV2 and J is TRBJ1-2, with unresolved D. Germline CDR1 reads SNHLY; CDR2 reads FYNNEI. The V end lost 5 bases, the J end lost 8 bases, and 9 bases lay between the germline ends. The CDR3 consists of 11 residues. The DNA for the CDR3 is TGTGCCAGCAGTCCCGGAATAGGCTACACCTTC. Translated: CASSPGIGYTF.

The chain uses TRBV2 and TRBJ1-1; possibly TRBD1 for D (5 bases). The CDR3 has 11 amino acids. Trimming shortened V by 9 bases and J by 3 bases, and 8 bases separated the two germline ends. From germline, CDR1 is SNHLY and CDR2 FYNNEI. This CDR3 reads CARGVDTEAFF. The CDR3 region has the DNA TGTGCCAGGGGGGTCGACACTGAAGCTTTCTTT.

This clonotype was counted between two and nine times. V and J are TRBV15 and TRBJ1-1; D might be TRBD1 (6 bases). Germline V gene sequence: CDR1 LNHNV, CDR2 YYDKDF (reference sequence). The CDR3 has 15 residues. Trimming pared 0 bases from V and 4 bases from J, leaving 12 bases between. The CDR3, as DNA: TGTGCCACCAGCAGAGAAAGAGGGGGGGGCACTGAAGCTTTCTTT. It yields the protein CATSRERGGGTEAFF. Drawing the rest from reference TRBV15 and TRBJ1-1, the complete variable domain is DAMVIQNPRYQVTQFGKPVTLSCSQTLNHNVMYWYQQKSSQAPKLLFHYYDKDFNNEADTPDNFQSRRPNTSFCFLDIRSPGLGDTAMYLCATSRERGGGTEAFFGQGTRLTVV.

The rearrangement joins TRBV6-1 to TRBJ1-2; D gene ambiguous. The CDR3 spans 12 residues. Deletions cut 11 bases from V and 5 bases from J, with 15 bases between. From germline, CDR1 is MNHNS and CDR2 SASEGT. In DNA form, the CDR3 reads TGTGCCGGTGCGTGGTCTGGGTATGGCTACACCTTC. It translates to CAGAWSGYGYTF.

V gene TRBV6-1 combines with J gene TRBJ2-3; no firm D call. V gave up 6 bases and J gave up 2 bases, with 6 bases separating them. Germline V gene sequence: CDR1 MNHNS, CDR2 SASEGT. The CDR3 runs to 12 residues. The chain's CDR3 is CASRKSTDTQYF. In DNA, the CDR3 is TGTGCCAGCAGGAAATCCACAGATACGCAGTATTTT.

The chain couples TRBV6-2 or TRBV6-3 to TRBJ1-5, with 11 nucleotides matching TRBD1. CDR3 length: 18 amino acids. V gave up 0 bases and J gave up 4 bases; unmatched junction bases: 8. The germline CDR1 and CDR2 sequences are MNHEY and SVGEGT. CDR3 loop: CASSYSMGQGVSNQPQHF. In DNA form, the CDR3 reads TGTGCCAGCAGTTACTCCATGGGACAGGGGGTTTCGAATCAGCCCCAGCATTTT.

The rearrangement uses TRBV7-2 and TRBJ1-5; D ambiguous. The CDR3 spans 14 residues. V shed 7 bases and J shed 4 bases, with 14 bases lying between them. Germline V CDR1 and CDR2: SGHTA, FQGNSA. In DNA, the CDR3 is TGTGCCAGCAACGGCGGGAGGGCAAATCAGCCCCAGCATTTT. Translated, it gives CASNGGRANQPQHF.

This clonotype occurred a few times. The rearrangement joins TRBV19 to TRBJ1-5, with 7 nucleotides matching TRBD1. Germline loops: CDR1 LNHDA, CDR2 SQIVND (reference sequence). The CDR3 sequence is 14 residues long. After removal of 9 bases from V and 1 base from J, the junction contained 6 bases not matched to a gene. CDR3 in amino acids: CASNGQESNQPQHF. The CDR3 DNA reads TGTGCCAGCAATGGACAGGAGAGCAATCAGCCCCAGCATTTT.

This clonotype showed up just a few times. The CDR3 bases are TGTGCCAGCAGCTTAGGGAGCTCTGGAAACACCATATATTTT. This translates into CASSLGSSGNTIYF. The chain combines TRBV11-2 with TRBJ1-3; D call uncertain. The CDR3 extends over 14 amino acids. The germline CDR1 and CDR2 sequences are SGHAT and FQNNGV. V was clipped by 1 base and J by 0 bases, with 4 bases between them.

This clonotype has just a few counts. The V gene is TRBV20-1, the J gene TRBJ2-3, with D perhaps matching TRBD2 (6 bases). V was shortened by 3 bases and J by 1 base, with 14 bases between the two germline ends. Germline V lookup: CDR1 DFQATT, CDR2 SNEGSKA (reference sequence). The CDR3 is 15 residues long. The CDR3: CSASLRDPGTDTQYF. The CDR3 DNA reads TGCAGTGCTAGTCTGCGGGACCCCGGCACAGATACGCAGTATTTT.

This chain uses TRBV6-2 or TRBV6-3 with TRBJ2-3, with 9 bases matching TRBD2. There are 14 residues in the CDR3. CDR1 is MNHEY, CDR2 SVGEGT, per germline. The V gene end was trimmed by 6 bases and the J gene end by 6 bases; junction bases not matched to a gene: 7. Here the CDR3 reads CASRQTSGSDTQYF. The CDR3 DNA sequence: TGTGCCAGCAGACAGACTAGCGGCAGCGATACGCAGTATTTT.

The CDR3 region has the DNA TGTGCCAGCAGTGAAAGGGTCTCAAGAGAGACCCAGTACTTC. It yields the protein CASSERVSRETQYF. The chain is built from TRBV2 and TRBJ2-5; D is ambiguous. V lost 2 bases to trimming and J lost 4 bases, with 11 bases between them. The CDR3 has 14 amino acids. Looked up from germline, CDR1 is SNHLY and CDR2 is FYNNEI.

The genes are TRBV5-4 and TRBJ1-1; TRBD1 matches at 9 bases. V shed 4 bases and J 5 bases; nucleotides not matched to a gene: 6. Germline V gives CDR1 SGHNT, CDR2 YYREEE (reference sequence). The CDR3 extends over 14 amino acids. Written as DNA, the CDR3 is TGTGCCAGCAGCATACAGGGGGCTCGTACTGAAGCTTTCTTT. Translated: CASSIQGARTEAFF.

A note on this clonotype: One end of the junction varies from germline; a read error may be responsible. This chain joins TRBV6-5 and TRBJ1-2, with D uncertain. Germline V lookup: CDR1 MNHEY, CDR2 SVGAGI. The CDR3 extends over 8 amino acids. In DNA form, the CDR3 reads TGTGCCAGCAGTTACCCCCCTTTC. Amino acid sequence: CASSYPPF.

The rearrangement uses TRBV20-1 and TRBJ2-7, with 13 bases that match TRBD2. CDR3 length: 17 residues. The ends lost 0 bases at V and 3 bases at J; junction bases unmatched: 8. CDR1 and CDR2 from the germline V gene are DFQATT and SNEGSKA (reference sequence). The CDR3 here is CSAREMVGLAGIYEQYF. The DNA of the CDR3 is TGCAGTGCTAGAGAGATGGTGGGACTAGCGGGGATCTACGAGCAGTACTTC.

The chain is built from TRBV12-3 or TRBV12-4 and TRBJ2-2; tentatively, D is TRBD1 (6 bases). Trimming removed 4 bases at V and 5 bases at J, with 20 bases between. The length of the CDR3 is 17 residues. The CDR3 nucleotides read TGTGCCAGCAGTTCAACAGGGCGTTGGCTAGGTACCGGGGAGCTGTTTTTT. Translated: CASSSTGRWLGTGELFF.

The chain combines TRBV29-1 with TRBJ1-4; D ambiguous. The CDR3 is 10 residues long. From germline, CDR1 is SQVTM and CDR2 ANQGSEA. V lost 7 bases, J lost 7 bases, and 7 bases lay in between. CDR3 region: CSAGAEKLFF. CDR3 sequence (DNA): TGCAGCGCTGGTGCTGAAAAACTGTTTTTT.

The V gene is TRBV15, the J gene TRBJ1-1; perhaps TRBD1 as D (6 bases). V was shortened by 2 bases and J by 7 bases, with 11 bases between the two germline ends. Looked up from germline, CDR1 is LNHNV and CDR2 is YYDKDF (reference sequence). CDR3 length: 13 residues. This chain's CDR3 is CATSRPGQLEAFF. In DNA form, the CDR3 reads TGTGCCACCAGCAGACCAGGACAGCTTGAAGCTTTCTTT.

This clonotype turned up a few times. The chain recombines TRBV10-3 with TRBJ1-5, with a weak D call TRBD1 (6 bases). The CDR3 length is 13 residues. The ends were cut back, 0 bases at V and 7 bases at J, with 7 bases in the middle. Germline CDR1 and CDR2: ENHRY and SYGVKD. CDR3 protein: CAISESQGQPQHF. CDR3 DNA sequence: TGTGCCATCAGTGAGTCACAGGGCCAGCCCCAGCATTTT.

This clonotype was seen a handful of times. The rearrangement joins TRBV7-9 to TRBJ1-5; 7 nucleotides align to TRBD1. CDR3 size: 14 residues. In germline, CDR1 is SEHNR, CDR2 FQNEAQ (reference sequence). Losses at the gene ends were 4 bases for V and 5 bases for J; bases not matched to a gene: 5. The CDR3 DNA sequence: TGTGCCAGCAGCTGGGACAGATCTGATCAGCCCCAGCATTTT. Its protein product is CASSWDRSDQPQHF.

The chain has TRBV19 and TRBJ2-2; 7 nucleotides line up with TRBD2. V shed 3 bases, J shed 1 base, and the junction held 5 bases outside the gene matches. Looked up from germline, CDR1 is LNHDA and CDR2 is SQIVND (reference sequence). This CDR3 has 16 residues. The CDR3 here is CASSMNGRWNTGELFF. The CDR3 region has the DNA TGTGCCAGTAGTATGAACGGGAGGTGGAACACCGGGGAGCTGTTTTTT.

The sample holds one count of this clonotype. This chain connects TRBV7-2 to TRBJ1-4, with TRBD1 matching 10 bases. This CDR3 region has 14 residues. J gave up 10 bases and V 4 bases, and 6 bases lay outside the gene matches. CDR1 and CDR2 (germline): SGHTA, FQGNSA. CDR3 sequence: CASSSGQGSGKLFF. The CDR3 DNA is TGTGCCAGCAGCTCGGGACAGGGGTCTGGAAAACTGTTTTTT. The whole variable domain, remainder taken from reference TRBV7-2 and TRBJ1-4, is GAGVSQSPSNKVTEKGKDVELRCDPISGHTALYWYRQSLGQGLEFLIYFQGNSAPDKSGLPSDRFSAERTGGSVSTLTIQRTQQEDSAVYLCASSSGQGSGKLFFGSGTQLSVL.

V is TRBV7-3 and J is TRBJ2-1; D is undetermined. Trimming shortened V by 5 bases and J by 0 bases, and 14 bases separated the two germline ends. Germline V gives CDR1 SGHTA, CDR2 FQGTGA. The CDR3 is made up of 16 amino acids. CDR3 loop: CASSPLGRSSYNEQFF. The DNA of the CDR3 is TGTGCCAGCAGCCCGTTGGGTCGAAGCTCCTACAATGAGCAGTTCTTC.

V gene TRBV14 combines with J gene TRBJ1-2; no reliable D call. The CDR3 runs to 13 residues. Per the germline V gene, CDR1 is SGHDN and CDR2 is FVKESK. Trimming left V 0 bases short and J 8 bases short, with 10 bases between. As DNA, the CDR3 is TGTGCCAGCAGCCAAGATCTCACGGGGGGCTACACCTTC. As protein: CASSQDLTGGYTF.

This chain connects TRBV19 to TRBJ1-2; D ambiguous. V lost 5 bases and J lost 1, with 11 bases in between. The CDR3 sequence is 14 residues long. Germline lookup yields CDR1 LNHDA and CDR2 SQIVND (reference sequence). The CDR3 loop reads CASSQAWGNYGYTF. DNA of the CDR3: TGTGCCAGTAGTCAGGCCTGGGGTAACTATGGCTACACCTTC.

The chain is built from TRBV20-1 and TRBJ1-5; 8 bases are shared with TRBD1. This CDR3 is 18 amino acids long. Looked up from germline, CDR1 is DFQATT and CDR2 is SNEGSKA (reference sequence). With V trimmed by 4 bases and J by 7 bases, 21 bases remained unmatched. The CDR3 spells CSAIPGGAGGSMGQPQHF. For the CDR3, the DNA is TGCAGTGCTATACCCGGTGGGGCAGGGGGCTCGATGGGGCAGCCCCAGCATTTT.

This chain joins TRBV4-3 and TRBJ2-6, with TRBD1 matching over 8 bases. V lost 2 bases, J lost 0 bases, and 12 bases stayed unmatched. The V gene's germline CDR1 is LGHNA and CDR2 YSLEER. CDR3 length: 20 amino acids. The CDR3 loop reads CASSQRFQGARGSGANVLTF. The CDR3 DNA follows: TGCGCCAGCAGCCAACGGTTCCAGGGGGCAAGGGGCTCTGGGGCCAACGTCCTGACTTTC.

The CDR3 sequence: CSARTPRGNSYNSPLHF. In DNA, the CDR3 is TGCAGTGCTCGAACCCCAAGGGGGAATTCCTATAATTCACCCCTCCACTTT. V usage is TRBV20-1 and J usage is TRBJ1-6; tentative D call: TRBD1 (6 bases). Trimming removed 5 bases at V and 1 base at J, with 18 bases between. The CDR3 is 17 residues long. From germline, CDR1 is DFQATT and CDR2 SNEGSKA (reference sequence).

The chain employs TRBV12-3 or TRBV12-4 and TRBJ1-5, with D maybe TRBD1 (5 bases). This CDR3 contains 15 residues. V lost 5 bases and J lost 9, with 20 bases in between. This chain's CDR3 is CASSLNGGSAAPQHF. As DNA, the CDR3 is TGTGCCAGCAGTCTCAATGGGGGGTCGGCAGCGCCCCAGCATTTT.

V gene TRBV19 combines with J gene TRBJ1-1, with D possibly being TRBD1 (5 bases). V was clipped by 4 bases and J by 4 bases, with 10 bases between them. The CDR3 length is 13 residues. Germline loops: CDR1 LNHDA, CDR2 SQIVND (reference sequence). The CDR3 region is CASSNQGGTEAFF. CDR3 DNA sequence: TGTGCCAGTAGTAACCAGGGCGGCACTGAAGCTTTCTTT.

This clonotype was recorded a few times. V and J are TRBV7-9 and TRBJ2-3; unclear D gene. The CDR3 extends over 11 amino acids. Trimming removed 5 bases at V and 1 base at J, with 1 base between. Germline values: CDR1 SEHNR, CDR2 FQNEAQ (reference sequence). CDR3 bases: TGTGCCAGCAGCCGCACAGATACGCAGTATTTT. It codes for CASSRTDTQYF.